This T cell receptor (beta chain) came from a study of Graves' ophthalmopathy and Graves' hyperthyroidism. The V gene lost 4 bases and the J gene lost 5 bases, with 5 bases spanning the gap. This CDR3 has 11 amino acids. Germline V gene lookup returns CDR1 SNHLY and CDR2 FYNNEI. This clonotype was observed at least ten times. From RNA, the CDR3 regions of TCR beta chains were amplified and sequenced. HTBI-primed first-round RT-PCR preceded second-round multiplex PCR. TCRdb reprocessed the multiplex PCR reads via MiXCR and lists one record per CDR3 protein. The sample consists of 200,000 to 250,000 distinct CDR3 sequences, 20% to 25% of them appearing once.

V usage is TRBV2 and J usage is TRBJ1-2, with D uncertain. Sequenced: peripheral blood. The sequence came from a woman aged 45-65 years with Graves' ophthalmopathy. This CDR3 is CASSVTYGYTF. The CDR3 nucleotides are TGTGCCAGCAGTGTAACGTATGGCTACACCTTC.